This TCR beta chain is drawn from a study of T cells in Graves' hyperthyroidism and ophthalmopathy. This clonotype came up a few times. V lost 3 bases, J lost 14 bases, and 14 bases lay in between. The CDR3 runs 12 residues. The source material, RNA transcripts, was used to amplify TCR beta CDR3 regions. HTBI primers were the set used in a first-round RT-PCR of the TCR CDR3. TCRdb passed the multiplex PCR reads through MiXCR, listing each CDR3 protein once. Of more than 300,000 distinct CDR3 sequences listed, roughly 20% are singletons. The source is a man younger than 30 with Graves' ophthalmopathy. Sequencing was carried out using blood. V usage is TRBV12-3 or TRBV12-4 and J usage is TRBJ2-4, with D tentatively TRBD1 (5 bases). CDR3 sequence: CASSFGPGKEYF. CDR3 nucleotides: TGTGCCAGCAGTTTTGGGCCAGGGAAAGAGTACTTC.